The following is a TCR beta chain sequence with its context. What it binds is unknown. Germline loops: CDR1 LGHNA, CDR2 YNFKEQ. The CDR3 runs 18 residues. Trimming at V came to 0 bases and at J to 3 bases, leaving 11 bases not matched to a gene. The sample is drawn from a study of early T cells in non-severe SARS-CoV-2 infection. Study as a whole: Bulk RNA isolated from unsorted whole blood underwent sequencing; chains were not paired.

Points from the study as a whole: VDJdb matching skewed toward anti-spike CD8 responses, missing private and CD4 specificities.

Each single cDNA molecule received a unique molecular identifier. One entry per CDR3 protein, called by TCRdb with MiXCR from the 5' RACE reads. The data show 50,000 to 60,000 distinct CDR3 sequences, with 6.2% seen just once and 3% to 4.5% held by the top ten. Specimen: whole blood. The TCR sequence derives from an adult who was a healthcare worker with PCR-confirmed SARS-CoV-2 infection or an uninfected control (not recorded which). J is TRBJ2-1 and V is TRBV4-2; the match to TRBD2 covers 7 bases. This CDR3 reads CASSQDPGGGRSYNEQFF. The DNA for the CDR3 is TGTGCCAGCAGCCAAGATCCGGGGGGAGGGCGGAGCTACAATGAGCAGTTCTTC.